These T cell receptor beta chains were read from a single sample in a study of blood T cell repertoires in COVID-19. This table comes from immunoSEQ multiplex PCR, and its TCRdb copy is limited to in-frame clones, with some not included. The table shows 140,000 or so clones, with 75% to 90% occurring only once. Material: peripheral blood. The receptors were gathered from a woman aged 55 to 70 with active COVID-19. Each CDR3 is given with its conserved first and last residue. The order of the fields is clone size, V gene, J gene, CDR3 protein. Rows give clone size only sometimes, using once, few, many, or a class for an expanded clone.

.	TRBV5-1	TRBJ2-7	CASSLGSGMRHEQYF
.	TRBV7-9	TRBJ1-2	CASSLPWGEVDGYTF
.	TRBV9	TRBJ2-3	CASSVEAGAHDTQYF
.	TRBV30	TRBJ2-7	CAWNPGGSLYEQYF
.	TRBV12-3/TRBV12-4	TRBJ1-5	CASSFREAQPQHF
.	TRBV7-2	TRBJ2-1	CASSPGLPLSNEQFF
.	TRBV5-1	TRBJ2-5	CASSPRVSGAQEAQYF
.	TRBV18	TRBJ2-1	CASSPRGSNEQFF
.	TRBV6-5	TRBJ1-1	CASRQGILGTEAFF
.	TRBV24-1	TRBJ2-1	CAISTGGSYNEQFF
.	TRBV4-2	TRBJ1-2	CASSLDRGISIYGYTF
.	TRBV7-9	TRBJ1-1	CASSLEQGTEAFF
once	TRBV2	TRBJ2-5	CASTREAKTQYF
once	TRBV3-1/TRBV3-2	TRBJ2-5	CASSQRGETQYF
.	TRBV28	TRBJ1-2	CASKEGPRIFGYTF
.	TRBV7-8	TRBJ1-6	CASTPDRGGSPLHF
once	TRBV13	TRBJ2-1	CASSPPLTGPQQFF
few	TRBV7-2	TRBJ1-5	CASSSTGNQPQHF
.	TRBV28	TRBJ2-1	CASSPLAVEANEQFF
.	TRBV6-5	TRBJ2-5	CASIQGLLGETQYF
once	TRBV7-9	TRBJ2-1	CASSLALTGMYNEQFF
.	TRBV5-1	TRBJ1-2	CASSSPTGSYGYTF
.	TRBV3-1/TRBV3-2	TRBJ2-7	CASSQDFQRGSYEQYF
.	TRBV5-4	TRBJ2-1	CASSLELSGTRNEQFF
.	TRBV27	TRBJ2-3	CASSSTRAGNNTDTQYF
.	TRBV30	TRBJ1-4	CAWSVRTAINEKLFF
few	TRBV7-8	TRBJ2-6	CASSPLISGANVLTF
.	TRBV4-1	TRBJ2-2	CASSQGFTQWHRGQRNTGELFF
.	TRBV2	TRBJ2-3	CATTPVEGFADTQYF
.	TRBV25-1	TRBJ1-2	CASSEGGAGALGYTF
.	TRBV18	TRBJ1-5	CASSTVQTVGNQPQHF
.	TRBV5-1	TRBJ2-7	CASSLAGTGKVSGLVHSYEQYF
.	TRBV28	TRBJ2-5	CASSTSRVGETQYF
.	TRBV28	TRBJ2-4	CASEFRSAAKNIQYF
.	TRBV21-1	TRBJ2-2	CAGSGRARGTGELFF
.	TRBV20-1	TRBJ1-1	CSASTGGGKAFF
.	TRBV18	TRBJ2-7	CASSPSGGGLGEQYF
.	TRBV28	TRBJ2-7	CASSLNRVYSYEQYF
once	TRBV11-3	TRBJ2-7	CASSLGTGVGYEQYF
.	TRBV7-6	TRBJ2-2	CASTSGTFNTGELFF
once	TRBV2	TRBJ1-4	CASSFRGQVLNEKLFF
once	TRBV7-9	TRBJ1-2	CASRPGQGVGYTF
.	TRBV11-2	TRBJ1-3	CASSLSLDRAGNTIYF
.	TRBV7-9	TRBJ1-1	CASSPTTVRAFF
.	TRBV5-4	TRBJ2-7	CAVAGQGNEQYF
.	TRBV27	TRBJ2-5	CASSSDHTYLLTRSDQYF
.	TRBV19	TRBJ1-2	CASSTYLLDYGYTF
.	TRBV29-1	TRBJ1-2	CSVEDEQNYGYTF
.	TRBV7-3	TRBJ2-7	CASSLSIAGGPYEQYF
.	TRBV5-4	TRBJ2-1	CASSSIERYNEQFF